One sample yielded the 18 T cell receptor beta chains listed below, sequenced in a study of blood T cells in healthy people across ages. Using a J-beta primer mix together with a sample-barcoded 5' primer, a second PCR was run for roughly 6 to 12 cycles. TCRdb reprocessed the 5' RACE reads with MiXCR, giving one entry per CDR3 protein. Among 650,000 to 900,000 distinct CDR3 sequences listed, 62% were seen once. Sequencing was performed on blood. The receptors were sampled from a man aged 25 to 40 in good health.

CDR3: CSVEDLDSVSYNEQFF. DNA of the CDR3: TGCAGCGTTGAAGATCTTGACAGCGTGTCCTACAATGAGCAGTTCTTC. The V and J genes are TRBV29-1 and TRBJ2-1, with D possibly being TRBD1 (5 bases). This CDR3 is built from 16 residues. With 0 bases removed from V and 1 base from J, the gap between germline ends came to 13 bases. From germline, CDR1 is SQVTM and CDR2 ANQGSEA.

The V gene is TRBV27, the J gene TRBJ1-2; a weak D match, TRBD1 (6 bases). The germline CDR1 and CDR2 sequences are MNHEY and SMNVEV (reference sequence). The CDR3 is 13 residues long. The ends were cut back, 3 bases at V and 8 bases at J, with 13 bases in the middle. The CDR3 reads CASSFGGGKGYTF. DNA of the CDR3: TGTGCCAGCAGTTTTGGAGGGGGAAAGGGCTACACCTTC.

V gene TRBV3-1 combines with J gene TRBJ2-4; 15 nucleotides match TRBD2. The CDR3 is 19 residues long. Germline loops: CDR1 LGHDT, CDR2 YNNKEL (reference sequence). The J segment lost 1 base and the V segment lost 4 bases, leaving 8 bases of the junction unmatched. The CDR3 nucleotides are TGTGCCAGCAGCCCGGGACTAGCGGGGGGCCAAGGGGCCAAAAACATTCAGTACTTC. Protein product: CASSPGLAGGQGAKNIQYF.

This chain connects TRBV4-3 to TRBJ1-2; D perhaps matches TRBD1 (5 bases). CDR3 length: 14 residues. The V and J ends lost 1 base and 5 bases respectively, with 11 bases between them. Per germline, CDR1 LGHNA and CDR2 YSLEER. In nucleotides, the CDR3 is TGCGCCAGCAGCCAAGTCGTGGAGGGGTATGGCTACACCTTC. This encodes CASSQVVEGYGYTF.

This rearrangement joins TRBV5-6 to TRBJ2-2; D is perhaps TRBD1 (5 bases). V was cut by 2 bases and J by 4 bases, with 12 bases left in between. CDR1 is SGHDT and CDR2 is YYEEEE in the germline V gene. This CDR3 is 15 amino acids long. This CDR3 reads CASSFPQGTTGELFF. The CDR3 DNA reads as TGTGCCAGCAGCTTTCCTCAGGGTACCACCGGGGAGCTGTTTTTT.

This clonotype was observed a handful of times. V is TRBV6-6 and J is TRBJ1-4; D is possibly TRBD1 (5 bases). This CDR3 is built from 14 residues. Germline-derived CDR1 and CDR2 are MNHNY and SVGAGI (reference sequence). Trimming cost V 2 bases and J 5 bases, with 9 bases left between them. The CDR3 DNA sequence: TGTGCCAGCAGTTACCGGGCAGGGAATGAAAAACTGTTTTTT. As protein: CASSYRAGNEKLFF.

This clonotype was counted only a few times. The chain has TRBV29-1 and TRBJ2-7; 7 nucleotides agree with TRBD1. CDR3 size: 12 residues. Looked up from germline, CDR1 is SQVTM and CDR2 is ANQGSEA. The ends lost 5 bases at V and 5 bases at J; junction bases unmatched: 6. CDR3 in amino acids: CSVTGVIDEQYF. The DNA for the CDR3 is TGCAGCGTTACAGGGGTTATAGACGAGCAGTACTTC.

This clonotype was seen just once. This chain uses TRBV27 with TRBJ1-2, with TRBD1 matching 7 bases. The V gene end was trimmed by 0 bases and the J gene end by 4 bases; junction bases not matched to a gene: 2. The CDR3 contains 14 residues. Germline CDR1 reads MNHEY; CDR2 reads SMNVEV (reference sequence). CDR3 sequence: CASSLSQGLYGYTF. The CDR3 coding sequence is TGTGCCAGCAGTTTATCACAGGGGCTCTATGGCTACACCTTC.

This clonotype was counted once. This rearrangement joins TRBV5-1 to TRBJ2-6, with TRBD1 identical over 7 bases. With V trimmed by 5 bases and J by 0 bases, 8 bases remained unmatched. Germline CDR1 is SGHRS and CDR2 is YFSETQ. This CDR3 spans 17 amino acids. Written as DNA, the CDR3 is TGCGCCAGCAGGGGGACAGCCCTACGCTCTGGGGCCAACGTCCTGACTTTC. Translating gives CASRGTALRSGANVLTF.

This sequence joins TRBV9 and TRBJ2-5, with 9 positions matching TRBD1. The CDR3 sequence is 15 residues long. Germline CDR1 and CDR2: SGDLS and YYNGEE. With 0 bases clipped from V and 4 bases from J, the junction kept 4 bases outside the gene matches. CDR3 coding DNA: TGTGCCAGCAGCGTAGACAGGGGGCGAGGAGAGACCCAGTACTTC. Its translation: CASSVDRGRGETQYF.

In its sample, this clonotype was seen a few times. The chain combines TRBV29-1 with TRBJ2-7; 7 nucleotides line up with TRBD1. V gave up 7 bases and J gave up 6 bases; unmatched junction bases: 9. Germline values: CDR1 SQVTM, CDR2 ANQGSEA. The CDR3 is 12 amino acids. CDR3 region: CSAKTGSREQYF. For the CDR3, the DNA is TGCAGCGCGAAGACAGGGTCTCGCGAGCAGTACTTC.

The chain recombines TRBV7-9 with TRBJ2-1, with D maybe TRBD1 (5 bases). CDR1 and CDR2 from the germline V gene are SEHNR and FQNEAQ (reference sequence). The CDR3 runs 15 residues. Trimming pared 3 bases from V and 10 bases from J, leaving 19 bases between. CDR3 nucleotide sequence: TGTGCCAGCAGCTTCCTAAATCAGGGAACCCACGAGCAGTTCTTC. Protein product: CASSFLNQGTHEQFF.

The V gene is TRBV20-1, the J gene TRBJ2-7, with a possible D match to TRBD2 (6 bases). The end of the DNA is better explained by TRBJ2-5, so the J call may be wrong. This CDR3 contains 15 residues. Germline loops: CDR1 DFQATT, CDR2 SNEGSKA (reference sequence). The CDR3 DNA sequence: TGCAGTGCTAGAGATCCGGGGGACGCCCAAGAGACCCAGTACTTC. Residues: CSARDPGDAQETQYF.

This clonotype has just one count. This chain links TRBV27 with TRBJ1-4; D is ambiguous. The CDR3 consists of 11 residues. The ends were cut back, 5 bases at V and 8 bases at J, with 6 bases in the middle. Germline loops: CDR1 MNHEY, CDR2 SMNVEV (reference sequence). The CDR3 DNA reads TGTGCCAGCAGTCAAAAGGAAAAACTGTTTTTT. Translating it yields CASSQKEKLFF.

J is TRBJ2-3 and V is TRBV21-1; the table's D call, TRBD2, was not checked against the DNA. TRBV21-1 is a listed pseudogene. The CDR3 has 17 residues. CDR3 nucleotide sequence: TGTGCCAGCAGCATAAAGAGGGCCAAAGCGAACACAGATACGCAGTATTTT. Its translation is CASSIKRAKANTDTQYF.

This clonotype was seen only a few times. V is TRBV3-1 and J is TRBJ2-4; the D gene is possibly TRBD1 (6 bases). Trimming shortened V by 1 base and J by 0 bases, and 10 bases separated the two germline ends. Germline-derived CDR1 and CDR2 are LGHDT and YNNKEL (reference sequence). The CDR3 totals 16 residues. The CDR3 region is CASSQVRDTAKNIQYF. CDR3 nucleotide sequence: TGTGCCAGCAGCCAAGTTCGGGACACAGCCAAAAACATTCAGTACTTC.

This rearrangement joins TRBV20-1 to TRBJ1-2; 8 bases align to TRBD1. Germline lookup yields CDR1 DFQATT and CDR2 SNEGSKA (reference sequence). With 4 bases clipped from V and 6 bases from J, the junction kept 7 bases outside the gene matches. The CDR3 is 13 residues long. Here the CDR3 reads CSAIKDRVDGYTF. The CDR3 region has the DNA TGCAGTGCTATAAAGGACAGGGTAGATGGCTACACCTTC.

The V and J genes are TRBV20-1 and TRBJ2-7; TRBD1 agrees at 9 bases. This CDR3 region has 16 residues. Germline CDR1 and CDR2: DFQATT and SNEGSKA (reference sequence). The junction had 7 bases not matched to a gene; V was cut back by 0 bases and J by 1 base. The CDR3 nucleotides are TGCAGTGCTAGAGATTGGGGGACAGGGCCGTCCTACGAGCAGTACTTC. It specifies CSARDWGTGPSYEQYF.